These 16 T cell receptor beta chains were all obtained from the same sample, sequenced in a study of T cell changes during pregnancy in multiple sclerosis. Assay: immunoSEQ multiplex PCR; the TCRdb copy retains only in-frame clones and omits some. The sample lists more than 35,000 clones; about nine tenths were seen once. Sample: CD4+ T cells from peripheral blood mononuclear cells, taken in the first trimester of pregnancy. Every receptor here comes from a female donor in good health, enrolled as a control in a pregnancy study.

CDR3 sequence: CASSPVPGQASYGYTF. DNA for the CDR3: TGTGCCAGCAGCCCTGTCCCGGGACAGGCGTCCTATGGCTACACCTTC. The rearrangement uses TRBV5-4 and TRBJ1-2, with 8 bases fitting TRBD1. CDR1 and CDR2 (germline): SGHNT, YYREEE (reference sequence). The length of the CDR3 is 16 residues. Trimming took 4 bases from V and 4 from J; bases not matched to a gene: 12.

The chain combines TRBV2 with TRBJ1-6, with 9 bases fitting TRBD1. CDR3 length: 14 residues. Germline V gene data show CDR1 as SNHLY and CDR2 as FYNNEI. Trimming at V came to 6 bases and at J to 6 bases, leaving 3 bases not matched to a gene. The CDR3 reads CASRLGQGNSPLHF. CDR3 nucleotide sequence: TGTGCCAGCAGGTTGGGACAGGGTAATTCACCCCTCCACTTT.

This chain connects TRBV6-1 to TRBJ1-4; the D gene is possibly TRBD1 (6 bases). This CDR3 region has 13 residues. The V end was cut by 8 bases, the J end by 8 bases, with 15 bases between. CDR1 MNHNS and CDR2 SASEGT come from the germline V gene. The CDR3 protein is CASPYTQGEKLFF. For the CDR3, the DNA is TGTGCCAGCCCTTACACCCAGGGGGAAAAACTGTTTTTT.

This chain uses TRBV2 with TRBJ1-3; D might be TRBD1 (6 bases). Trimming cost V 7 bases and J 4 bases, with 8 bases left between them. The germline V gene encodes CDR1 SNHLY and CDR2 FYNNEI. The CDR3 contains 12 residues. The CDR3 protein is CASKGVGNTIYF. CDR3 DNA sequence: TGTGCCAGCAAGGGGGTAGGAAACACCATATATTTT.

The V gene is TRBV18, the J gene TRBJ2-1; TRBD2 agrees at 9 bases. The germline V gene encodes CDR1 KGHSH and CDR2 LQKENI. This CDR3 spans 16 amino acids. The junction had 3 bases not matched to a gene; V was cut back by 0 bases and J by 3 bases. This CDR3 is CASSPPEAGGYNEQFF. For the CDR3, the DNA is TGTGCCAGCTCACCACCGGAAGCGGGGGGCTACAATGAGCAGTTCTTC.

The chain combines TRBV5-1 with TRBJ2-3; 9 bases line up with TRBD2. Germline CDR1 reads SGHRS; CDR2 reads YFSETQ. V shed 4 bases, J shed 4 bases, and the junction held 7 bases outside the gene matches. This CDR3 is 15 amino acids long. The CDR3 is CASSPGGGGADTQYF. The CDR3 region has the DNA TGCGCCAGCAGCCCCGGGGGCGGGGGGGCAGATACGCAGTATTTT.

The rearrangement uses TRBV11-2 and TRBJ2-7, with a possible D match to TRBD2 (5 bases). The V end was cut by 5 bases, the J end by 6 bases, with 17 bases between. The CDR3 length is 14 residues. Germline V gene sequence: CDR1 SGHAT, CDR2 FQNNGV. Here the CDR3 DNA reads TGTGCCAGCAGCCCCTGGACCGGAGGAGTCGAGCAGTACTTC. Residues: CASSPWTGGVEQYF.

The chain joins TRBV7-2 to TRBJ2-1, with 8 nucleotides matching TRBD1. In germline, CDR1 is SGHTA, CDR2 FQGNSA. The CDR3 sequence is 15 residues long. The V segment lost 7 bases and the J segment 1 base; nucleotides outside the gene matches: 6. The CDR3 DNA follows: TGTGCCAGCATCCAAGGGACAGGATCCTACAATGAGCAGTTCTTC. This sequence encodes CASIQGTGSYNEQFF. The whole variable domain, filled in from reference TRBV7-2 and TRBJ2-1, reads GAGVSQSPSNKVTEKGKDVELRCDPISGHTALYWYRQSLGQGLEFLIYFQGNSAPDKSGLPSDRFSAERTGGSVSTLTIQRTQQEDSAVYLCASIQGTGSYNEQFFGPGTRLTVL.

This sequence joins TRBV29-1 and TRBJ1-5; no reliable D call. Looked up from germline, CDR1 is SQVTM and CDR2 is ANQGSEA. Trimming left V 5 bases short and J 2 bases short, with 10 bases between. The CDR3 is 13 residues long. The CDR3 DNA is TGCAGCGTTCGAGCTCATGGCAATCAGCCCCAGCATTTT. Protein: CSVRAHGNQPQHF.

V gene TRBV6-5 combines with J gene TRBJ2-1; possibly TRBD1 for D (5 bases). CDR3 length equals 16 residues. V lost 2 bases to trimming and J lost 9 bases, with 20 bases between them. The germline V gene encodes CDR1 MNHEY and CDR2 SVGAGI. The CDR3 region is CASSYRRVSPLGEQFF. The CDR3 nucleotides are TGTGCCAGCAGTTACCGCAGGGTCTCGCCCCTCGGTGAGCAGTTCTTC.

The CDR3 coding sequence is TGCGCCAGCGGGGCCGTAGGCCTCGGTGAAAACACCATATATTTT. This translates into CASGAVGLGENTIYF. The chain recombines TRBV10-1 with TRBJ1-3, with D possibly TRBD1 on 5 matching bases. With 8 bases removed from V and 6 bases from J, the gap between germline ends came to 20 bases. The V gene's germline CDR1 is WNHNN and CDR2 SYGVQD (reference sequence). This CDR3 has 15 residues.

This clone occurred once. This chain uses TRBV7-3 with TRBJ2-1, with 11 bases that match TRBD2. This CDR3 contains 15 residues. Germline values: CDR1 SGHTA, CDR2 FQGTGA. Trimming cost V 3 bases and J 7 bases; bases outside gene matches: 5. This chain's CDR3 is CASSFGLAGGNEQFF. CDR3 in DNA: TGTGCCAGCAGCTTTGGTCTAGCGGGGGGTAATGAGCAGTTCTTC.

The J gene is TRBJ2-7, the V gene TRBV6-1; 9 bases are a match to TRBD1. CDR1 and CDR2 (germline): MNHNS, SASEGT. There are 14 residues in the CDR3. V trimming: 7 bases; J trimming: 2 bases; junction bases outside the gene matches: 6. The CDR3 loop is CASTLGQGTYEQYF. CDR3 DNA: TGTGCCAGCACCCTGGGACAGGGTACCTACGAGCAGTACTTC.

This clone was picked up a small number of times. The chain combines TRBV7-9 with TRBJ2-7, with D possibly matching TRBD2 (5 bases). The CDR3 runs to 14 residues. V was pared by 5 bases and J by 7 bases, with 18 bases between. The germline V gene has CDR1 SEHNR and CDR2 FQNEAQ (reference sequence). The CDR3 is CASSPRTHPLEQYF. Here the CDR3 DNA reads TGTGCCAGCAGCCCAAGGACTCATCCCCTTGAGCAGTACTTC.

V gene TRBV6-1 combines with J gene TRBJ2-3, with D possibly being TRBD2 (5 bases). Germline V gene sequence: CDR1 MNHNS, CDR2 SASEGT. The CDR3 contains 13 residues. Trimming removed 4 bases from V and 5 bases from J, with 10 bases in between. CDR3 coding DNA: TGTGCCAGCAGTGCGGGATCGTTAGATACGCAGTATTTT. Its translation: CASSAGSLDTQYF.

V usage is TRBV27 and J usage is TRBJ2-6, with 7 bases matching TRBD2. The length of the CDR3 is 19 residues. The V gene end was trimmed by 3 bases and the J gene end by 4 bases; junction bases not matched to a gene: 15. CDR1 is MNHEY, CDR2 SMNVEV, per germline (reference sequence). This CDR3 is CASSFLPGRESGGANVLTF. The CDR3 nucleotides are TGTGCCAGCAGTTTTCTCCCGGGGAGGGAATCGGGAGGGGCCAACGTCCTGACTTTC. Together with reference TRBV27 and TRBJ2-6, the CDR3 gives the full variable domain: EAQVTQNPRYLITVTGKKLTVTCSQNMNHEYMSWYRQDPGLGLRQIYYSMNVEVTDKGDVPEGYKVSRKEKRNFPLILESPSPNQTSLYFCASSFLPGRESGGANVLTFGAGSRLTVL.